This T cell receptor beta chain comes out of a study of identical twins. Study-level findings and limits: Out-of-frame alpha sequences that twins shared showed excess low generation probability. Twin pairs had excess sharing that was weaker in beta out-of-frame sequences. Abundant beta clonotypes from cord blood bore fewer insertions; memory repertoires lacked this pattern.

A universal primer site arose from template switching, and cDNA bore unique molecular identifiers. One entry per CDR3 protein results from TCRdb running MiXCR on the 5' RACE reads. Found here are fewer than 550,000 distinct CDR3 sequences, roughly 15% of them singletons; the top ten hold nearly 0.45%. V trimming: 4 bases; J trimming: 4 bases; junction bases outside the gene matches: 9. CDR3 length equals 16 residues. This clonotype was observed at least ten times. What it binds is unknown. A further study also used this sample, focusing on yellow fever vaccine responses in identical twins.

This rearrangement joins TRBV12-3 or TRBV12-4 to TRBJ2-1, with 8 nucleotides matching TRBD2. The origin of this receptor is a young woman in good health. Sequencing input: CD4+ T cells sorted from blood. The CDR3 coding sequence is TGTGCCAGCAGTTACGCCTTCTCTAGCGGGTACAATGAGCAGTTCTTC. It yields the protein CASSYAFSSGYNEQFF.